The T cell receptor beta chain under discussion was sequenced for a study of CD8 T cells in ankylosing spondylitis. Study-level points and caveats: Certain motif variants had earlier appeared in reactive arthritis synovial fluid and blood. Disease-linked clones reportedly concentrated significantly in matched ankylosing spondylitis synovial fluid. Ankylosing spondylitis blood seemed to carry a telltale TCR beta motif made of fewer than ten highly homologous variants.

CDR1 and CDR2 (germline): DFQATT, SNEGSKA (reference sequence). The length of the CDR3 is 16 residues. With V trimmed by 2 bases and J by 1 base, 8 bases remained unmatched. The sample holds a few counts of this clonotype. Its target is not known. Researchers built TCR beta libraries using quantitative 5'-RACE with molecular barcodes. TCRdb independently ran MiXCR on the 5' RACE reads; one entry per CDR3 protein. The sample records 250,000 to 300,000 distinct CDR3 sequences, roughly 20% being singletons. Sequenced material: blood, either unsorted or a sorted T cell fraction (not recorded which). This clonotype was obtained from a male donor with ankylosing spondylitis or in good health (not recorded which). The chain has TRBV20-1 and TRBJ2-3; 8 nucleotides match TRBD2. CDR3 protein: CSARSPTSGGTDTQYF. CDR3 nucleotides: TGCAGTGCTAGAAGCCCTACTAGCGGAGGCACAGATACGCAGTATTTT.